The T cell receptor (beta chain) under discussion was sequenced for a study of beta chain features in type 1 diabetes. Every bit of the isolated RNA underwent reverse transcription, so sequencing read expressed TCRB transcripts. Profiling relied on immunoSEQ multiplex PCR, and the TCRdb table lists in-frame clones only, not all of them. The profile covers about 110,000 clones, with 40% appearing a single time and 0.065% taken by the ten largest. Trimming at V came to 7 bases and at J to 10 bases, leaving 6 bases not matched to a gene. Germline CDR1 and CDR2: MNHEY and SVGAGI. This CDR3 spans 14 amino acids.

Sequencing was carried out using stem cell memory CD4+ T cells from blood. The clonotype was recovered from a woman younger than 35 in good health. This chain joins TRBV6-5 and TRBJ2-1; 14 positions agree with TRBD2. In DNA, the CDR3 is TGTGCCAGCACAAGGGGACTAGCGGGAGACGAGCAGTTCTTC. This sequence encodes CASTRGLAGDEQFF.